The present entry profiles one T cell receptor beta chain with its context. Its antigen is unknown. CDR3 length: 14 residues. V lost 10 bases and J lost 3, with 16 bases in between. Germline loops: CDR1 LNHDA, CDR2 SQIVND (reference sequence). This table comes from immunoSEQ multiplex PCR, and its TCRdb copy is limited to in-frame clones, with some not included. The sample has tens of thousands of clones; 90% are singletons. The source of the sample is a study of graft-versus-host responses after intestinal transplantation. Study in general: All of the recipients had induction that used anti-thymocyte globulin, then tacrolimus and steroids for two to four years.

Study results and limitations: When patients had graft-donor T cell macrochimerism, their allografts held high graft-versus-host to host-versus-graft clonal ratios. GvH clones detected in recipient marrow included some appearing first in ileum or blood. Early post-transplant HvG declines were associated with peak circulating GvH clone levels.

This receptor was obtained from a human donor who received an intestinal transplant. Specimen: unstimulated CD4+ T cells sorted from spleen or lymph node cells, collected before intestinal transplant. This chain uses TRBV19 with TRBJ1-5, with D uncertain. The CDR3: CATSILADNQPQHF. DNA of the CDR3: TGTGCCACTTCCATTCTGGCAGACAATCAGCCCCAGCATTTT.